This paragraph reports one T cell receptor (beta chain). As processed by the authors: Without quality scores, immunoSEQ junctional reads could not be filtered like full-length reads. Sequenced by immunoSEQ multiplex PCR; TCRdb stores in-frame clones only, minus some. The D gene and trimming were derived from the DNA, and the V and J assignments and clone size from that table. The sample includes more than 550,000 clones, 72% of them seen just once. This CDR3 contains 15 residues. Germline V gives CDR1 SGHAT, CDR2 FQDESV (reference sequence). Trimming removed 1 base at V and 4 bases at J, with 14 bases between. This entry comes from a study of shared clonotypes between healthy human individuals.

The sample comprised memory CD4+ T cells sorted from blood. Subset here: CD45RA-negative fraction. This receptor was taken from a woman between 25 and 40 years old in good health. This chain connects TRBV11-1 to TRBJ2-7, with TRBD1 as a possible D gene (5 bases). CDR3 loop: CASSLDSGAGYEQYF. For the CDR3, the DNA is TGTGCCAGCAGCTTAGATAGTGGGGCCGGATACGAGCAGTACTTC. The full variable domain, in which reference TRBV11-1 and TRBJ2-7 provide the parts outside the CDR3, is EAEVAQSPRYKITEKSQAVAFWCDPISGHATLYWYRQILGQGPELLVQFQDESVVDDSQLPKDRFSAERLKGVDSTLKIQPAELGDSAMYLCASSLDSGAGYEQYFGPGTRLTVT.